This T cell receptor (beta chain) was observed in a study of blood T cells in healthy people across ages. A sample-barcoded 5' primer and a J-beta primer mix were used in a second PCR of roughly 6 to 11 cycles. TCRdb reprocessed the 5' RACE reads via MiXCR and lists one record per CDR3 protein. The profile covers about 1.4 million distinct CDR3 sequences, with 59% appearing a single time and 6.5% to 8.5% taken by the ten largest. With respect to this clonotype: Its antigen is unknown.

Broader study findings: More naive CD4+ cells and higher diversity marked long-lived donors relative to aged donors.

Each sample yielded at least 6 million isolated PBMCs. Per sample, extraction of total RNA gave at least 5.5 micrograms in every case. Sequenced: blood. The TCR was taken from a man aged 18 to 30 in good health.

The CDR3 sequence is CASSFGGPASYNEQFF. The CDR3 nucleotides are TGTGCCAGCAGCTTTGGAGGACCGGCTTCCTACAATGAGCAGTTCTTC. The V call is TRBV7-6, the J call TRBJ2-1; TRBD2 is a possible D gene (5 bases). The ends were cut back, 3 bases at V and 1 base at J, with 13 bases in the middle. CDR3 length equals 16 residues. In germline, CDR1 is SGHVS, CDR2 FNYEAQ.